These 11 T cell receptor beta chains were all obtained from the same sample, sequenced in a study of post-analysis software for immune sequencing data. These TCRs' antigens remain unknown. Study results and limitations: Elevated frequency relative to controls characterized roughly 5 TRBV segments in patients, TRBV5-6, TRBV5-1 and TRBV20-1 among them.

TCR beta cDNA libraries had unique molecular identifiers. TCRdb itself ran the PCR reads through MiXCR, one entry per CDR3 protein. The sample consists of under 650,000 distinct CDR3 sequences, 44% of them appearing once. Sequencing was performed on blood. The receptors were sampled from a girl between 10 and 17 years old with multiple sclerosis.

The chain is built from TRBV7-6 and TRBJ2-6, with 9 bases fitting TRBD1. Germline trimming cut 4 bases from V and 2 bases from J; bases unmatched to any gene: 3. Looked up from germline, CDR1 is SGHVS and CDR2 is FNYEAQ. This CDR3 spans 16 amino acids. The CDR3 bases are TGTGCCAGCAGCTGGACAGGGGCTGCTGGGGCCAACGTCCTGACTTTC. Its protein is CASSWTGAAGANVLTF.

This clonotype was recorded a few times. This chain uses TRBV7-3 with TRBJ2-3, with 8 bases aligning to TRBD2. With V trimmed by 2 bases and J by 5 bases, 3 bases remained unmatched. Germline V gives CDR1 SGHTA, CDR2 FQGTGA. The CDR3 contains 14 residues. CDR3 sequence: CASSLERGIDTQYF. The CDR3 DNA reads TGTGCCAGCAGCTTAGAGCGGGGGATAGATACGCAGTATTTT.

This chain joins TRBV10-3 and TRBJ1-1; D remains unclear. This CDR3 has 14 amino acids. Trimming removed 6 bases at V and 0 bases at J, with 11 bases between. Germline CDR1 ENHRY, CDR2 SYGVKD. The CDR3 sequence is CAISAQILNTEAFF. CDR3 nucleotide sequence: TGTGCCATCAGCGCCCAAATTCTGAACACTGAAGCTTTCTTT.

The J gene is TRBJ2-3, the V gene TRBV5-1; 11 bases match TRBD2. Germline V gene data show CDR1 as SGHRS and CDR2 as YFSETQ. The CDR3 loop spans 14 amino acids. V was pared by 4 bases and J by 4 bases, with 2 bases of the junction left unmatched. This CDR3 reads CASSQLAGADTQYF. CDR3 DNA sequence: TGCGCCAGCAGCCAACTAGCGGGAGCAGATACGCAGTATTTT. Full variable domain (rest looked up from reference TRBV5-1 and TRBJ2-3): KAGVTQTPRYLIKTRGQQVTLSCSPISGHRSVSWYQQTPGQGLQFLFEYFSETQRNKGNFPGRFSGRQFSNSRSEMNVSTLELGDSALYLCASSQLAGADTQYFGPGTRLTVL.

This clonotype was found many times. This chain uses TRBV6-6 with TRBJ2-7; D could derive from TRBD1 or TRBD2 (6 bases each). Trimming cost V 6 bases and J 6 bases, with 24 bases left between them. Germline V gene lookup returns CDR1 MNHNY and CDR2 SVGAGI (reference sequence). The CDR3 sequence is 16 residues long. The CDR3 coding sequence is TGTGCCAGCAGATCCCCCCTCGGGGGCGGGGTCGTCGAGCAGTACTTC. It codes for CASRSPLGGGVVEQYF.

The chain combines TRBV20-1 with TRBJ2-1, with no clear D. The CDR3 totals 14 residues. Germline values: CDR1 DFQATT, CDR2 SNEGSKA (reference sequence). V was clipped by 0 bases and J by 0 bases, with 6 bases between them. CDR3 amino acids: CSAREARSYNEQFF. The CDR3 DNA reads TGCAGTGCTAGAGAGGCCCGCTCCTACAATGAGCAGTTCTTC.

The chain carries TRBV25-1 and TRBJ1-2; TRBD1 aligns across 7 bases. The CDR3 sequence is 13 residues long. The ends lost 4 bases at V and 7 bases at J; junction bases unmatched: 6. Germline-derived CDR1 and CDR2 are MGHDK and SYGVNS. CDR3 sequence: CASSVGSGGGYTF. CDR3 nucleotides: TGTGCCAGCAGTGTAGGGTCAGGGGGTGGCTACACCTTC.

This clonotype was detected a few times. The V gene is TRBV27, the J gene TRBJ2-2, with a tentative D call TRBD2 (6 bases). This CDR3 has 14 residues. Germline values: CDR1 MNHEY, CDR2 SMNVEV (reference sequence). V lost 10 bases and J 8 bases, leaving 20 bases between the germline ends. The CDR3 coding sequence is TGTGCCACCAAACCCGGGAGCCCTCCTGGGGAGCTGTTTTTT. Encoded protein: CATKPGSPPGELFF.

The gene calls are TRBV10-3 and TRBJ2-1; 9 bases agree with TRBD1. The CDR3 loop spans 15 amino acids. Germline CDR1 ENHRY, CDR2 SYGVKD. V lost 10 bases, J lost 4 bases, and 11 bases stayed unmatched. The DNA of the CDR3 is TGTGCCACCGGTTTACCGGGACAGGGATACAATGAGCAGTTCTTC. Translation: CATGLPGQGYNEQFF.

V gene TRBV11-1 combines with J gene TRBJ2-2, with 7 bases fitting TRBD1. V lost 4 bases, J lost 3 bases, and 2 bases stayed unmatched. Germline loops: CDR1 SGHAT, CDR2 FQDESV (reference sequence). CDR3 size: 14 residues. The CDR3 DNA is TGTGCCAGCAGCTACGACAGGGACACCGGGGAGCTGTTTTTT. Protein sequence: CASSYDRDTGELFF.

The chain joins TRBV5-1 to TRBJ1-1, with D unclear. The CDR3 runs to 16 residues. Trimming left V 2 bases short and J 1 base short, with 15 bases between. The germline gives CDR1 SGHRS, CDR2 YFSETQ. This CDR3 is CASSFSGRAENTEAFF. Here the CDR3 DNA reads TGCGCCAGCAGCTTCTCGGGGAGGGCAGAGAACACTGAAGCTTTCTTT.